Sequencing of this T cell receptor beta chain was carried out in a study of blood T cell repertoires in COVID-19. This CDR3 region has 18 residues. CDR1 and CDR2 (germline): SGHNT, YYREEE (reference sequence). Unmatched junction bases numbered 6, after V lost 2 bases and J lost 2 bases. The assay was immunoSEQ multiplex PCR, and TCRdb's table has in-frame clones only and misses some. Among just under 65,000 clones listed, 65% to 80% were seen once. The material sequenced was peripheral blood. The chain uses TRBV5-4 and TRBJ2-6; 11 bases are a match to TRBD2. This sequence was found in a human donor in a cohort sampled during active COVID-19. CDR3 DNA: TGTGCCAGCAGCTTTGGGGTAGCGGGGGGGCCTGGGGCCAACGTCCTGACTTTC. Translated: CASSFGVAGGPGANVLTF. Drawing the rest from reference TRBV5-4 and TRBJ2-6, the complete variable domain is ETGVTQSPTHLIKTRGQQVTLRCSSQSGHNTVSWYQQALGQGPQFIFQYYREEENGRGNFPPRFSGLQFPNYSSELNVNALELDDSALYLCASSFGVAGGPGANVLTFGAGSRLTVL.